The entry below describes one T cell receptor (beta chain). The entry originates in a study of blood T cell repertoires in COVID-19. For the study at large: Samples of COVID-19 (acute and convalescent) were obtained from the United States, Italy and Spain. PBMCs, B-cell-depleted T cells, or T cells were the source of the cDNA or gDNA that made up the material.

As handled by the study authors: Reference gene primer amplification gave estimated nucleated cell counts. Measured with immunoSEQ multiplex PCR; TCRdb has only the in-frame clones, and not every one. V, J and clone size reflect that table, while D and trimming were determined from the DNA. The sample yields approximately 170,000 clones, approximately 91% seen once. This CDR3 is built from 13 residues. With V trimmed by 5 bases and J by 7 bases, 2 bases remained unmatched. Germline CDR1 reads ENHRY; CDR2 reads SYGVKD. Sequences were obtained from peripheral blood. The chain links TRBV10-3 to TRBJ1-6; 7 bases line up with TRBD1. The sequence was collected from a man younger than 45 with acute or convalescent COVID-19. The DNA of the CDR3 is TGTGCCATCAGTCGGGACAGCAATTCACCCCTCCACTTT. Encoded protein: CAISRDSNSPLHF.